These T cell receptor beta chains were read from a single sample in a study of blood T cells in healthy people across ages. TCRdb reprocessed the 5' RACE reads with MiXCR, giving one entry per CDR3 protein. This sample has some 1.8 million distinct CDR3 sequences, with around 42% found just once. Sequencing was done on a sample of blood. Receptor source: a human donor in good health. Each CDR3 is given with its conserved first and last residue. The D gene is left open where the match is weak. For some rows the clone size is stated as once, few or many, or as a class when expanded; others skip it.

J,D,V,length,size,DNA,CDR3
TRBJ2-3,TRBD1,TRBV20-1,15,few,TGCAGTGCTGAAACAGGGGTCACCCGGGGAGATACGCAGTATTTT,CSAETGVTRGDTQYF
TRBJ1-2,-,TRBV29-1,14,-,TGCAGCGTTGTTTCAGGGTTCATCAGCTATGGCTACACCTTC,CSVVSGFISYGYTF
TRBJ2-3,-,TRBV10-3,12,few,TGTGCCATCGGCAGGGATAGCGATACGCAGTATTTT,CAIGRDSDTQYF
TRBJ2-7,-,TRBV21-1,14,few,TGTGCCAGCAGCAAAACGGGACAGGGCTACGAGCAGTACTTC,CASSKTGQGYEQYF
TRBJ2-1,TRBD2,TRBV4-3,17,-,TGCGCCAGCAGCCAAGATTGGGGGACTAGCGGATACAATGAGCAGTTCTTC,CASSQDWGTSGYNEQFF
TRBJ2-2,-,TRBV3-1,16,few,TGTGCCAGCAGCCATCGCAGGGTCCAGAACACCGGGGAGCTGTTTTTT,CASSHRRVQNTGELFF
TRBJ2-7,-,TRBV25-1,14,-,TGTGCCAGCAGTGAATTCGGGGTGGAGAACGAGCAGTACTTC,CASSEFGVENEQYF
TRBJ1-2,-,TRBV7-2,14,many,TGTGCCAGCAGCTTAGGCCCGACTAACTATGGCTACACCTTC,CASSLGPTNYGYTF
TRBJ2-1,-,TRBV4-3,17,-,TGCGCCAGCAGCGCTGGCGGGAACACGGGACCCCACAATGAGCAGTTCTTC,CASSAGGNTGPHNEQFF
TRBJ2-4,-,TRBV28,15,-,TGTGCCAGCGGTTTACCCGGGACAGCCAAAAACATTCAGTACTTC,CASGLPGTAKNIQYF
TRBJ1-4,-,TRBV12-3/TRBV12-4,12,-,TGTGCCAGCAGCCAAGCTAATGAAAAACTGTTTTTT,CASSQANEKLFF
TRBJ1-1,TRBD1,TRBV29-1,13,once,TGCAGCGTTAGGACAGGGGGTTACACTGAAGCTTTCTTT,CSVRTGGYTEAFF
TRBJ1-5,TRBD1,TRBV29-1,15,-,TGCAGCGGACCACAGGGGACAGGTAGCAATCAGCCCCAGCATTTT,CSGPQGTGSNQPQHF
TRBJ1-4,-,TRBV20-1,15,-,TGCAGTGCCCGGACGTACTCTGCAACTAATGAAAAACTGTTTTTT,CSARTYSATNEKLFF
TRBJ2-7,TRBD1,TRBV12-3/TRBV12-4,15,-,TGTGCCAGCAGTTTCTTACTACAGGGGAACTACGAGCAGTACTTC,CASSFLLQGNYEQYF
TRBJ1-4,-,TRBV12-3/TRBV12-4,14,-,TGTGCCAGCAGTCGTCTGGGTTGGGGCGAAAAACTGTTTTTT,CASSRLGWGEKLFF
TRBJ1-5,-,TRBV15,13,-,TGTGCCACCAGCGGGGGACCTTATCAGCCCCAGCATTTT,CATSGGPYQPQHF
TRBJ2-1,TRBD2,TRBV11-3,16,few,TGTGCCAGCAGCCAGCGTAGCGGGGGAGGATACAATGAGCAGTTCTTC,CASSQRSGGGYNEQFF
TRBJ1-2,-,TRBV6-5,13,-,TGTGCCAGCAGGGAGGACACCAACTATGGCTACACCTTC,CASREDTNYGYTF
TRBJ2-3,-,TRBV7-8,11,-,TGTGCCTTGGGGTTCACAGATACGCAGTATTTT,CALGFTDTQYF
TRBJ2-5,-,TRBV5-6,15,-,TGTGCCAGCAGTCCTAGGACCGTGTACCAAGAGACCCAGTACTTC,CASSPRTVYQETQYF
TRBJ2-1,-,TRBV4-2,14,-,TGTGCCAGCAGCCAAGGGGGACCAGGGAGTGAGCAGTTCTTC,CASSQGGPGSEQFF
TRBJ2-1,-,TRBV10-3,14,few,TGTGCCATCAGTCCCGGGACGGTCTACAATGAGCAGTTCTTC,CAISPGTVYNEQFF
TRBJ1-4,-,TRBV13,14,few,TGTGCCAGCAGCTTAAGTGGGGATAATGAAAAACTGTTTTTT,CASSLSGDNEKLFF
TRBJ1-2,-,TRBV3-1,14,once,TGTGCCAGCAGCCAAGGTAGAAAGGCCTATGGCTACACCTTC,CASSQGRKAYGYTF
TRBJ2-1,TRBD1,TRBV7-2,14,few,TGTGCCAGCAGCTTACTTCAGGGGGCCGATGAGCAGTTCTTC,CASSLLQGADEQFF
TRBJ2-1,-,TRBV7-2,13,-,TGTGCCAGCAGCCGCCCCTCACACAATGAGCAGTTCTTC,CASSRPSHNEQFF
TRBJ2-1,TRBD1,TRBV5-1,15,-,TGCGCCAGCAGCTTAGCAGGGGGCCCAGGGGATGAGCAGTTCTTC,CASSLAGGPGDEQFF
TRBJ2-5,TRBD2,TRBV3-1,18,-,TGTGCCAGCAGCCAAGACCCTTGGGCGACTAGCTCTCGAGAGACCCAGTACTTC,CASSQDPWATSSRETQYF
TRBJ2-3,-,TRBV29-1,14,few,TGCAGCGTTGGGCTGATCGGGTCGACAGATACGCAGTATTTT,CSVGLIGSTDTQYF
TRBJ2-7,-,TRBV29-1,12,-,TGCAGCGTTGAGAAGGGGACCTACGAGCAGTACTTC,CSVEKGTYEQYF
TRBJ2-5,TRBD1,TRBV12-3/TRBV12-4,14,once,TGTGCCAGCAGCGGGACAGGGGGCTCGAAGACCCAGTACTTC,CASSGTGGSKTQYF
TRBJ2-1,-,TRBV5-1,15,-,TGCGCCAGCAGCTTGGAACCCCTAGGCTTGAATGAGCAGTTCTTC,CASSLEPLGLNEQFF
TRBJ1-2,-,TRBV15,15,-,TGTGCCACCAGCATACCCACAGGGCCGCGATATGGCTACACCTTC,CATSIPTGPRYGYTF
TRBJ1-2,-,TRBV11-1,15,few,TGTGCCAGCAGCGATCCGGGACAACCGTTCTATGGCTACACCTTC,CASSDPGQPFYGYTF
TRBJ1-4,TRBD1,TRBV2,15,-,TGTGCCAGCAGGGGCCCGGGACAGGGGAGTGAAAAACTGTTTTTT,CASRGPGQGSEKLFF
TRBJ1-1,-,TRBV29-1,13,-,TGCAGCGCCCAGTTAGGAACGTGGGCTGAAGCTTTCTTT,CSAQLGTWAEAFF
TRBJ2-7,-,TRBV4-3,16,few,TGCGCCAGCAGCCAAGACTCAGGGTTCGGCTCCTACGAGCAGTACTTC,CASSQDSGFGSYEQYF
TRBJ2-5,-,TRBV2,16,few,TGTGCCAGCAGTGAAGCGCGGGCGACTTTCCAAGAGACCCAGTACTTC,CASSEARATFQETQYF
TRBJ2-6,-,TRBV25-1,17,many,TGTGCCAGCAGTGAATCAGGGGTCAGGTCTGGGGCCAACGTCCTGACTTTC,CASSESGVRSGANVLTF
TRBJ2-1,-,TRBV6-5,16,few,TGTGCCAGCAGCTACACCGGGACATCTGGGGGAAATGAGCAGTTCTTC,CASSYTGTSGGNEQFF